The 26 T cell receptor beta chains given below trace back to one sample, sequenced in a study of CD8 T cells in ankylosing spondylitis. Regarding the study as a whole: A motif in TCR beta, a set of fewer than ten highly homologous variants, appeared characteristic of ankylosing spondylitis blood.

TCRdb called the 5' RACE reads again in MiXCR, with one record for every CDR3 protein. The data contain hundreds of thousands of distinct CDR3 sequences, about an eighth of them seen just once; the ten biggest clones take up less than 0.65%. Which antigens these TCRs recognize remains unknown. The sample taken for sequencing was blood, either unsorted or a sorted T cell fraction (not recorded which). These receptors were obtained from a male donor with ankylosing spondylitis.

There are a few counts of this clonotype. This chain connects TRBV20-1 to TRBJ1-5; D remains ambiguous. Looked up from germline, CDR1 is DFQATT and CDR2 is SNEGSKA (reference sequence). CDR3 length: 15 amino acids. The germline V and J ends were trimmed by 0 bases and 7 bases, with 16 bases remaining between them. In DNA form, the CDR3 reads TGCAGTGCTAGAGATCCGGGCACCCTCGTGCAGCCCCAGCATTTT. Translation: CSARDPGTLVQPQHF.

In its sample, this clonotype was seen many times. This chain joins TRBV7-2 and TRBJ2-1; TRBD2 agrees at 9 bases. V gave up 2 bases and J gave up 12 bases; unmatched junction bases: 17. Germline V gives CDR1 SGHTA, CDR2 FQGNSA. CDR3 length: 17 amino acids. The CDR3 DNA reads as TGTGCCAGCAGCTTAAGTGTCCGGACTAGCGCTAGTTGGAGGCAGTTCTTC. Protein product: CASSLSVRTSASWRQFF.

There are many counts of this clonotype. The chain recombines TRBV5-1 with TRBJ2-2; 7 bases agree with TRBD1. V was clipped by 4 bases and J by 3 bases; unmatched bases: 3. This CDR3 comprises 14 residues. Germline CDR1 reads SGHRS; CDR2 reads YFSETQ. CDR3 bases: TGCGCCAGCAGCCGGGACAGATACACCGGGGAGCTGTTTTTT. Translated: CASSRDRYTGELFF.

This clonotype was counted a single time. The chain joins TRBV7-2 to TRBJ1-6, with D unresolved. Germline V gene sequence: CDR1 SGHTA, CDR2 FQGNSA. Trimming cost V 3 bases and J 8 bases, with 8 bases left between them. The CDR3 runs 13 residues. The CDR3 reads CASSFNTDSPLHF. The CDR3 DNA is TGTGCCAGCAGCTTTAACACGGATTCACCCCTCCACTTT.

This chain links TRBV27 with TRBJ2-2, with a tentative D call TRBD2 (5 bases). Germline values: CDR1 MNHEY, CDR2 SMNVEV (reference sequence). Between the trimmed V and J ends, which lost 5 bases and 0 bases, there was a span of 10 bases. The CDR3 has 15 amino acids. CDR3 nucleotides: TGTGCCAGCAGTCCCGAGGGTACGAACACCGGGGAGCTGTTTTTT. Translation: CASSPEGTNTGELFF.

This clonotype was observed at least ten times. The chain joins TRBV4-2 to TRBJ1-1, with 7 bases that match TRBD1. The CDR3 is 16 amino acids. Germline V gene data show CDR1 as LGHNA and CDR2 as YNFKEQ. V shed 1 base, J shed 4 bases, and the junction held 9 bases outside the gene matches. CDR3 bases: TGTGCCAGCAGCCAAGGTTTGACAGGGTACCTCACTGAAGCTTTCTTT. This gives the protein CASSQGLTGYLTEAFF.

The chain combines TRBV27 with TRBJ2-7; tentative D call: TRBD1 (6 bases). This CDR3 is built from 17 residues. The germline gives CDR1 MNHEY, CDR2 SMNVEV (reference sequence). The V end lost 5 bases, the J end lost 2 bases, and 22 bases lay between the germline ends. CDR3 sequence reads: CASSPQLGIQGTYEQYF. DNA of the CDR3: TGTGCCAGCAGTCCTCAACTGGGGATCCAGGGGACCTACGAGCAGTACTTC.

This clonotype was seen a handful of times. The chain links TRBV15 to TRBJ2-7; unclear D gene. V lost 3 bases to trimming and J lost 6 bases, with 15 bases between them. Germline V lookup: CDR1 LNHNV, CDR2 YYDKDF (reference sequence). This CDR3 spans 14 amino acids. The CDR3 here is CATSRAFAVSEQYF. Written as DNA, the CDR3 is TGTGCCACCAGCAGGGCTTTCGCTGTCTCCGAGCAGTACTTC.

A note on this clonotype: This may arise from a read error, as a much more abundant clone is one base away. The chain employs TRBV11-2 and TRBJ2-5, with D possibly matching TRBD2 (5 bases). Germline assignment: CDR1 SGHAT and CDR2 FQNNGV. Trimming shortened V by 0 bases and J by 1 base, and 15 bases separated the two germline ends. This CDR3 comprises 17 residues. The CDR3, as DNA: TGTGCCAGCAGCTTAGAGTTAGCGAGAGGAACCCAAGAGACCCAGTACTTC. This codes for CASSLELARGTQETQYF.

This clonotype was found a few times. The rearrangement joins TRBV20-1 to TRBJ1-4; tentative D call: TRBD1 (5 bases). The CDR3 runs 14 residues. CDR1 is DFQATT and CDR2 is SNEGSKA in the germline V gene (reference sequence). With 5 bases removed from V and 4 bases from J, the gap between germline ends came to 14 bases. The CDR3 DNA reads TGCAGTGCTCCCCGGCGTGACAGTAATGAAAAACTGTTTTTT. Amino acids: CSAPRRDSNEKLFF.

The J gene is TRBJ2-3, the V gene TRBV6-5; D gene unclear. Germline V gene lookup returns CDR1 MNHEY and CDR2 SVGAGI. The CDR3 runs 15 residues. V was shortened by 6 bases and J by 1 base, with 14 bases between the two germline ends. The DNA of the CDR3 is TGTGCCAGCAGCTCCTGGGGAACTGGCACAGATACGCAGTATTTT. It yields the protein CASSSWGTGTDTQYF.

Note on this clonotype: The junction does not match germline at one end; this may be a read error. The chain employs TRBV20-1 and TRBJ1-4; 7 bases agree with TRBD1. Germline V gives CDR1 DFQATT, CDR2 SNEGSKA (reference sequence). The CDR3 has 12 amino acids. This CDR3 is CSAGDRDEELFF. For the CDR3, the DNA is TGCAGTGCTGGCGACAGGGATGAAGAACTGTTTTTT.

The genes are TRBV6-5 and TRBJ2-2; 8 bases map to TRBD1. V lost 0 bases to trimming and J lost 7 bases; unmatched junction nucleotides: 4. CDR3 length equals 15 residues. Germline values: CDR1 MNHEY, CDR2 SVGAGI. CDR3 in amino acids: CASSYSNRGDGELFF. CDR3 bases: TGTGCCAGCAGTTACTCGAACAGGGGGGACGGGGAGCTGTTTTTT.

The sample holds many counts of this clonotype. The chain couples TRBV7-9 to TRBJ1-4; 8 nucleotides match TRBD1. Germline assignment: CDR1 SEHNR and CDR2 FQNEAQ (reference sequence). This CDR3 spans 14 amino acids. V shed 1 base, J shed 7 bases, and the junction held 2 bases outside the gene matches. The CDR3: CASSLGQGFEKLFF. DNA for the CDR3: TGTGCCAGCAGCTTAGGACAGGGGTTTGAAAAACTGTTTTTT. The full variable domain, in which reference TRBV7-9 and TRBJ1-4 provide the parts outside the CDR3, is DTGVSQNPRHKITKRGQNVTFRCDPISEHNRLYWYRQTLGQGPEFLTYFQNEAQLEKSRLLSDRFSAERPKGSFSTLEIQRTEQGDSAMYLCASSLGQGFEKLFFGSGTQLSVL.

In this sample, this clonotype turned up a few times. V and J are TRBV15 and TRBJ2-3, with a possible D match to TRBD1 (7 bases). The CDR3 has 15 residues. Trimming removed 4 bases from V and 3 bases from J, with 14 bases in between. CDR1 and CDR2 from the germline V gene are LNHNV and YYDKDF (reference sequence). The CDR3 nucleotides are TGTGCCACCAGCAAATACAGGGGAGGAACAGATACGCAGTATTTT. Amino acids: CATSKYRGGTDTQYF.

The rearrangement joins TRBV10-3 to TRBJ2-1, with D perhaps TRBD2 (6 bases). CDR3 length: 12 residues. Germline assignment: CDR1 ENHRY and CDR2 SYGVKD. Trimming took off 6 bases at V and 9 bases at J, with 12 bases between the two ends. The CDR3 spells CAISPTRSEQFF. CDR3 DNA sequence: TGTGCCATCAGCCCGACTAGGAGTGAGCAGTTCTTC.

Regarding this clonotype: One end of the junction fails to match germline, which may point to a read error. The rearrangement links TRBV10-3 to TRBJ2-5; TRBD1 or TRBD2 may be the D gene (5 bases each). CDR1 and CDR2 from the germline V gene are ENHRY and SYGVKD. The CDR3 length is 11 residues. The CDR3 here is CATSGGETQYF. CDR3 DNA sequence: TGTGCCACCAGTGGGGGAGAGACCCAGTACTTC.

This rearrangement joins TRBV4-3 to TRBJ2-1; 15 bases map to TRBD2. Trimming removed 2 bases from V and 4 bases from J; junction bases left unmatched: 6. This CDR3 is built from 18 residues. Germline lookup yields CDR1 LGHNA and CDR2 YSLEER. In nucleotides, the CDR3 is TGCGCCAGCAGCCAAAGGACTAGCGGGGGGGCCGGGTACAATGAGCAGTTCTTC. It codes for CASSQRTSGGAGYNEQFF.

In its sample, this clonotype was seen many times. V and J are TRBV6-5 and TRBJ1-5; D is uncertain. The V end was cut by 0 bases, the J end by 0 bases, with 12 bases between. This CDR3 region has 17 residues. In germline, CDR1 is MNHEY, CDR2 SVGAGI. DNA for the CDR3: TGTGCCAGCAGTTACTCGAGAGGAGGCTATAGCAATCAGCCCCAGCATTTT. It is translated as CASSYSRGGYSNQPQHF.

This clonotype was observed at least ten times. The CDR3 protein is CASSLATGGVYGEQFF. The DNA of the CDR3 is TGCGCCAGCAGCTTGGCTACAGGGGGCGTCTATGGTGAGCAGTTCTTC. The chain has TRBV5-1 and TRBJ2-1; 9 bases agree with TRBD1. The germline V gene has CDR1 SGHRS and CDR2 YFSETQ. V lost 0 bases, J lost 9 bases, and 10 bases stayed unmatched. This CDR3 has 16 residues. The full variable domain, with the rest looked up from reference TRBV5-1 and TRBJ2-1, is KAGVTQTPRYLIKTRGQQVTLSCSPISGHRSVSWYQQTPGQGLQFLFEYFSETQRNKGNFPGRFSGRQFSNSRSEMNVSTLELGDSALYLCASSLATGGVYGEQFFGPGTRLTVL.

V and J are TRBV28 and TRBJ2-5, with a possible D match to TRBD2 (5 bases). The CDR3 is 14 amino acids. CDR1 and CDR2 (germline): MDHEN, SYDVKM. V was trimmed by 3 bases and J by 5 bases, leaving 13 bases between them. The CDR3 sequence is CASSFIGRGETQYF. As DNA, the CDR3 is TGTGCCAGCAGTTTTATCGGCAGAGGGGAGACCCAGTACTTC.

This chain uses TRBV21-1 with TRBJ2-5; the DNA was not used to check the table's D call, TRBD1. TRBV21-1 is marked as a pseudogene. This CDR3 spans 14 amino acids. Written as DNA, the CDR3 is TGTGCCAGCAGCAGGGCCGGGACAGAAGAGACCCAGTACTTC. This encodes CASSRAGTEETQYF.

This clonotype was seen ten or more times. The chain employs TRBV20-1 and TRBJ2-7; D gene unclear. The CDR3 length is 13 residues. The germline V and J ends were trimmed by 3 bases and 6 bases, with 15 bases remaining between them. Germline assignment: CDR1 DFQATT and CDR2 SNEGSKA (reference sequence). CDR3 bases: TGCAGTGCTAGTTGGTCCCTCGGGTCCGAGCAGTACTTC. Its protein is CSASWSLGSEQYF.

This clonotype turned up a few times. The chain carries TRBV7-2 and TRBJ1-5; D not certain. The CDR3 is made up of 16 amino acids. Germline V gives CDR1 SGHTA, CDR2 FQGNSA. Trimming stripped 3 bases from V and 4 bases from J, with 16 bases between. CDR3: CASSLRVGDQNQPQHF. CDR3 DNA: TGTGCCAGCAGCTTGAGGGTTGGGGATCAGAATCAGCCCCAGCATTTT.

This chain links TRBV7-9 with TRBJ1-4; TRBD1 agrees at 8 bases. Trimming took 5 bases from V and 4 from J; bases not matched to a gene: 6. The CDR3 runs 15 residues. Germline loops: CDR1 SEHNR, CDR2 FQNEAQ (reference sequence). The DNA of the CDR3 is TGTGCCAGCAGCGATAACAGGGGGAGTAATGAAAAACTGTTTTTT. It yields the protein CASSDNRGSNEKLFF.

This clonotype occurred many times. V gene TRBV7-2 combines with J gene TRBJ1-6; D perhaps matches TRBD1 (5 bases). Trimming left V 0 bases short and J 9 bases short, with 12 bases between. The CDR3 is made up of 15 amino acids. Germline CDR1 and CDR2: SGHTA and FQGNSA. The CDR3 loop reads CASSLARQGASPLHF. The CDR3 nucleotides read TGTGCCAGCAGCTTAGCCCGGCAGGGTGCTTCACCCCTCCACTTT.